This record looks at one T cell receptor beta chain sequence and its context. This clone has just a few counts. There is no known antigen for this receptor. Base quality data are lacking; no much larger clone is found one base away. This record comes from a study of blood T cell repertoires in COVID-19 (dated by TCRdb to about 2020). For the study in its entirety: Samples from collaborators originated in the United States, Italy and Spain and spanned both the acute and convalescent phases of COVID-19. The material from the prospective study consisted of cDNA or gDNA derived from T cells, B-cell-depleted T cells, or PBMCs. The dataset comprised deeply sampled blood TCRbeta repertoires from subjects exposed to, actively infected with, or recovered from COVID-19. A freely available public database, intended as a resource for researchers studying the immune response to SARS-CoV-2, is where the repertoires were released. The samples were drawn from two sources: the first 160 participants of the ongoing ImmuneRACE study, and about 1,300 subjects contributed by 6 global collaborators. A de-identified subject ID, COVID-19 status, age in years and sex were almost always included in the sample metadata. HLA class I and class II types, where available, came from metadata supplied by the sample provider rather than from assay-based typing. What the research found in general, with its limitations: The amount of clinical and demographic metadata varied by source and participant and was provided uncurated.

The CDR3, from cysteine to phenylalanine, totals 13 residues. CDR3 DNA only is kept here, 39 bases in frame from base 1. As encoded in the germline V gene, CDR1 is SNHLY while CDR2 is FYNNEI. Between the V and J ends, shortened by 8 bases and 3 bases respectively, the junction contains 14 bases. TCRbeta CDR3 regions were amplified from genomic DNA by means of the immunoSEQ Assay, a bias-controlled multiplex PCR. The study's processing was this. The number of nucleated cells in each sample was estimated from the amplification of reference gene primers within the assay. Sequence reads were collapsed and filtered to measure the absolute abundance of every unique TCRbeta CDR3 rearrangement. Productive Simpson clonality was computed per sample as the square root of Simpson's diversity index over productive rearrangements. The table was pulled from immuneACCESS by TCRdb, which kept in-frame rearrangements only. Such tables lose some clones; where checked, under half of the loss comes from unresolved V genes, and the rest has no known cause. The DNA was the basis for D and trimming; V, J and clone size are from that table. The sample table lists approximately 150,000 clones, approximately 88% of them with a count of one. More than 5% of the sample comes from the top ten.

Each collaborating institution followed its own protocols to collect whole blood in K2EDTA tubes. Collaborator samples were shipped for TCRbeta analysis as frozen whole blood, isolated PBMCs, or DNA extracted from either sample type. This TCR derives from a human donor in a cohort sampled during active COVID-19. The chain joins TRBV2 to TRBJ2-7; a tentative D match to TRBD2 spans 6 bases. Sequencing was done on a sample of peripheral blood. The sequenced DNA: TGTGCCAGCGGTGGCGGGGCAAACTACGAGCAGTACTTC. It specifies CASGGGANYEQYF.